This T cell receptor beta chain was observed in a study of blood T cell repertoires in COVID-19. Here immunoSEQ multiplex PCR was the method, and the copy in TCRdb shows in-frame clones only, minus some. Among 150,000 to 200,000 clones listed, under 85% were seen once. The ends were cut back, 0 bases at V and 5 bases at J, with 13 bases in the middle. The CDR3 covers 15 residues. The germline gives CDR1 MGHRA, CDR2 YSYEKL. V and J are TRBV4-1 and TRBJ1-1, with TRBD1 as a possible D gene (5 bases). This TCR derives from a man between 60 and 75 years old with active or convalescent COVID-19. The sample taken for sequencing was peripheral blood. The CDR3 region is CASSQDWGEKTEAFF. CDR3 coding DNA: TGCGCCAGCAGCCAAGATTGGGGGGAGAAGACTGAAGCTTTCTTT.